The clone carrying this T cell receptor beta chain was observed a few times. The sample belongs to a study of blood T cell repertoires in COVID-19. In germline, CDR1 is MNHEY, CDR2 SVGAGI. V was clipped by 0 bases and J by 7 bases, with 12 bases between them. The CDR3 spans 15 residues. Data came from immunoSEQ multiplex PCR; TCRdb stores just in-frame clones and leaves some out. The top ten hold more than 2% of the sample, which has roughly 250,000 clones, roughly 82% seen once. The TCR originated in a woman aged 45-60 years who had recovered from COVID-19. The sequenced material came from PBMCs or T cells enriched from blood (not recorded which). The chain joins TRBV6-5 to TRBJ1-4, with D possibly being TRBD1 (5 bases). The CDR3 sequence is CASSYSGGGSEKLFF. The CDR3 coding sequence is TGTGCCAGCAGTTACTCGGGGGGAGGTAGTGAAAAACTGTTTTTT.